This TCR beta chain was documented in a study of shared clonotypes between healthy human individuals. Clones were read by immunoSEQ multiplex PCR, and TCRdb kept only the in-frame ones, dropping some. This table holds around 200,000 clones, about 66% found once. This CDR3 has 13 amino acids. Trimming took off 8 bases at V and 5 bases at J, with 16 bases between the two ends. Germline values: CDR1 MNHEY, CDR2 SVGAGI. Sequences were obtained from memory CD4+ T cells sorted from blood. As to subset: CD45RA-negative fraction. This sequence originates from a man aged 25-45 years in good health. The chain carries TRBV6-5 and TRBJ2-7; D not certain. The chain's CDR3 is CASLALGSHEQYF. Written as DNA, the CDR3 is TGTGCCAGCCTCGCACTGGGGTCACACGAGCAGTACTTC.